These 5 T cell receptor beta chains were sequenced from one sample in a study of blood T cell repertoires in COVID-19. Assay: immunoSEQ multiplex PCR; the TCRdb copy retains only in-frame clones and omits some. The data show approximately 60,000 clones, with roughly 80% seen just once and about a sixth held by the top ten. The sample taken for sequencing was peripheral blood. The receptor source for this set is a man aged 70-80 years with active COVID-19.

The rearrangement links TRBV9 to TRBJ2-4; weak D call: TRBD2 (7 bases). Germline V gives CDR1 SGDLS, CDR2 YYNGEE. This CDR3 has 14 residues. Trimming left V 0 bases short and J 8 bases short, with 12 bases between. In nucleotides, the CDR3 is TGTGCCAGCAGCGTAGGCGGGGGCCGGGACATTCAGTACTTC. Translating it yields CASSVGGGRDIQYF.

The gene calls are TRBV3-1 (or the pseudogene TRBV3-2) and TRBJ1-1; possibly TRBD1 for D (5 bases). Trimming pared 2 bases from V and 1 base from J, leaving 11 bases between. Germline lookup yields CDR1 LGHDT and CDR2 YNNKEL (reference sequence). The CDR3 has 15 amino acids. The CDR3: CASSQIGVTNTEAFF. The CDR3 nucleotides are TGTGCCAGCAGCCAAATAGGGGTGACGAACACTGAAGCTTTCTTT.

V and J are TRBV19 and TRBJ2-1, with D possibly being TRBD1 (6 bases). The V gene lost 5 bases and the J gene lost 0 bases, with 11 bases spanning the gap. The CDR3 covers 15 residues. Germline CDR1 LNHDA, CDR2 SQIVND (reference sequence). The CDR3 region has the DNA TGTGCCAGTAGTCCCGGACAGTCCTCCTACAATGAGCAGTTCTTC. Translation: CASSPGQSSYNEQFF.

V and J are TRBV11-2 and TRBJ2-3; 8 nucleotides align to TRBD2. CDR1 SGHAT and CDR2 FQNNGV come from the germline V gene. V shed 3 bases, J shed 4 bases, and the junction held 6 bases outside the gene matches. This CDR3 spans 15 amino acids. The CDR3, as DNA: TGTGCCAGCAGCTTTACGGGGACTAGTGCAGATACGCAGTATTTT. Translating it yields CASSFTGTSADTQYF.

The chain is built from TRBV9 and TRBJ2-1; 11 positions agree with TRBD2. J gave up 9 bases and V 1 base, and 9 bases lay outside the gene matches. CDR1 SGDLS and CDR2 YYNGEE come from the germline V gene. This CDR3 has 16 amino acids. CDR3 sequence (DNA): TGTGCCAGCAGCGTATCGAATAGCGGGAGGGGAGGTGAGCAGTTCTTC. This sequence encodes CASSVSNSGRGGEQFF.